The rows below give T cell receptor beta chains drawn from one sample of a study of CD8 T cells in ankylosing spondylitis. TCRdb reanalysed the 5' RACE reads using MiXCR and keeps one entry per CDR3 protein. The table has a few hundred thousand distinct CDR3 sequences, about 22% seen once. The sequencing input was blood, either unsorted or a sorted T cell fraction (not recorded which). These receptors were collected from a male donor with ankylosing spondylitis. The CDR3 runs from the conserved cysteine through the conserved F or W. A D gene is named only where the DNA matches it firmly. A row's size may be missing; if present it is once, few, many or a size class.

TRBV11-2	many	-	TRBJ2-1	TGTGCCAGCAGCTTAGAGGTGGGAGCTCGTTACAATGAGCAGTTCTTC	CASSLEVGARYNEQFF
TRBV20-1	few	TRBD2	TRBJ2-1	TGCAGTGCTAACCCCCCCGGCGGGAGGTCCTACAATGAGCAGTTCTTC	CSANPPGGRSYNEQFF
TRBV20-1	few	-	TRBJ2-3	TGCAGTGCTAGGCGGACAGCAGATACGCAGTATTTT	CSARRTADTQYF
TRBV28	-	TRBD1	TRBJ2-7	TGTGCCAGCAGCGTAGGCGGTCAGGGGGCCTACGAGCAGTACTTC	CASSVGGQGAYEQYF
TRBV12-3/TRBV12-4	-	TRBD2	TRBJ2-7	TGTGCCAGCAGGTCTAGCGGGGGGACCTACGAGCAGTACTTC	CASRSSGGTYEQYF
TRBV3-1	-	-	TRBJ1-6	TGTGCCAGCAGCCAGGAATATTCACCCCTCCACTTT	CASSQEYSPLHF
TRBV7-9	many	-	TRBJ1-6	TGTGCCAGCAGCTTGGTGAATTCACCCCTCCACTTT	CASSLVNSPLHF
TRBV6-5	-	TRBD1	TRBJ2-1	TGTGCCAGCATTTGGGACAGGGGGCGCGGGGAGCAGTTCTTC	CASIWDRGRGEQFF
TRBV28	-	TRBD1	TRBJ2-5	TGTGCCAGCAGTTATTGGGACAGCGAGACCCAGTACTTC	CASSYWDSETQYF
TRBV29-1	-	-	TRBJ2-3	TGCAGCGTTGACGAGGGGCAGGGAGATACGCAGTATTTT	CSVDEGQGDTQYF
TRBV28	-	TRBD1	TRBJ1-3	TGTGCCAGCAGTTCTGGGACAGCCTCTGGAAACACCATATATTTT	CASSSGTASGNTIYF
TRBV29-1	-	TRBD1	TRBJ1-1	TGCAGCGTTGAGCAGACAGGGAATTCTGAAGCTTTCTTT	CSVEQTGNSEAFF
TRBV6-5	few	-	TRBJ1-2	TGTGCCAGCAGTTACCGGCCGGCAGAACACTATGGCTACACCTTC	CASSYRPAEHYGYTF
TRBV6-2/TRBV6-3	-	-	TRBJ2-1	TGTGCCAGCAGAAAAGCCCTCCCCTCCTACAATGAGCAGTTCTTC	CASRKALPSYNEQFF
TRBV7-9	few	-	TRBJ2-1	TGTGCCAGCAGCTTAGCGTTTAGCGGCTCCTACAATGAGCAGTTCTTC	CASSLAFSGSYNEQFF
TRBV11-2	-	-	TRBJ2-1	TGTGCCAGCAGCTTACTACAGGGCGGCTGGGGTGAGCAGTTCTTC	CASSLLQGGWGEQFF
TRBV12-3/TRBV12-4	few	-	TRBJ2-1	TGTGCCAGCAGCGAGGGGGGTCTGAATGAGCAGTTCTTC	CASSEGGLNEQFF
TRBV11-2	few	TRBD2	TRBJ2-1	TGTGCCAGCAGCTTAGTGAGACTAGCGGGGAATGAGCAGTTCTTC	CASSLVRLAGNEQFF
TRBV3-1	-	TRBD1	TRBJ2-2	TGTGCCAGCAGCCAAACAGGGGGTTACACCGGGGAGCTGTTTTTT	CASSQTGGYTGELFF
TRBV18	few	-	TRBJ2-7	TGTGCCAGCTCACCACCGTGGGAGGAGGGGGTCTACGAGCAGTACTTC	CASSPPWEEGVYEQYF
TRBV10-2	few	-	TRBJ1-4	TGCGCCAGCGGGAGCATGCGGGATAATGAAAAACTGTTTTTT	CASGSMRDNEKLFF
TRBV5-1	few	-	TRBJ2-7	TGCGCCAGCAGCTTGGGAATAAACAGACTTACGGAGCAGTACTTC	CASSLGINRLTEQYF
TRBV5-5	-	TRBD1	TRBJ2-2	TGTGCCAGCAGCTGGGGGACAGGGAACACCGGGGAGCTGTTTTTT	CASSWGTGNTGELFF
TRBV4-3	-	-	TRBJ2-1	TGCGCCAGCAGCCAAGATACCCCCTCGAACAATGAGCAGTTCTTC	CASSQDTPSNNEQFF
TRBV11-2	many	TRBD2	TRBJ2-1	TGTGCCAGCACCCGAAGTAGACTAGCGGGTTCGTCGGAGCAGTTCTTC	CASTRSRLAGSSEQFF
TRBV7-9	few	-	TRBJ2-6	TGTGCCAGCGGAGGTGCCGGGGCCAACGTCCTGACTTTC	CASGGAGANVLTF
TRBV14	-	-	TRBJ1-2	TGTGCCAGCAGCCCACACAGGGACTATGGCTACACCTTC	CASSPHRDYGYTF
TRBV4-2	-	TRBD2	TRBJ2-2	TGTGCCAGCAGCCAAGTTTTTCAGTGGGAGGGGAACACCGGGGAGCTGGTTTTT	CASSQVFQWEGNTGELVF
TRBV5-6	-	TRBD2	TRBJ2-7	TGTGCCAGTCTCTCCGGGGGGGCAATCTACGAGCAGTACTTC	CASLSGGAIYEQYF
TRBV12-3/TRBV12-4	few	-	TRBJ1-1	TGTGCCAGCAGTTTATACGTGAACACTGAAGCTTTCTTT	CASSLYVNTEAFF